These 30 T cell receptor beta chains were sequenced from one sample in a study of beta chain features in type 1 diabetes. Of the isolated RNA, all was reverse transcribed, and so the sequenced material was expressed TCRB transcripts. Using immunoSEQ multiplex PCR, the repertoire was profiled, and TCRdb retains in-frame clones only, with some absent. Of 35,000 to 50,000 clones in the sample, 50% were seen once. Sequencing was carried out using stem cell memory CD4+ T cells from blood. The receptor set was obtained from a woman in her twenties or thirties in good health.

This clone occurred a few times. The chain joins TRBV28 to TRBJ2-7; 7 bases map to TRBD2. The CDR3 extends over 12 amino acids. Per germline, CDR1 MDHEN and CDR2 SYDVKM. The CDR3 loop is CAIRGSGNEQYF. The CDR3 bases are TGTGCTATCCGCGGGAGTGGCAACGAGCAGTACTTC.

This clone was found once. This chain uses TRBV7-3 with TRBJ2-1; 7 nucleotides match TRBD2. Unmatched junction bases numbered 9, after V lost 0 bases and J lost 4 bases. CDR1 is SGHTA, CDR2 FQGTGA, per germline. There are 17 residues in the CDR3. In DNA, the CDR3 is TGTGCCAGCAGCTTAACCCCCCTAGCGGACCTATACAATGAGCAGTTCTTC. Its translation: CASSLTPLADLYNEQFF. The whole variable domain, filled in from reference TRBV7-3 and TRBJ2-1, reads GAGVSQTPSNKVTEKGKYVELRCDPISGHTALYWYRQSLGQGPEFLIYFQGTGAADDSGLPNDRFFAVRPEGSVSTLKIQRTERGDSAVYLCASSLTPLADLYNEQFFGPGTRLTVL.

The CDR3: CASSLLSTSGIYNEQFF. DNA for the CDR3: TGTGCCAGCAGCTTACTGAGTACTAGCGGCATTTACAATGAGCAGTTCTTC. The gene calls are TRBV7-2 and TRBJ2-1, with 8 nucleotides matching TRBD2. V lost 2 bases, J lost 4 bases, and 10 bases stayed unmatched. CDR1 and CDR2 from the germline V gene are SGHTA and FQGNSA. CDR3 length equals 17 residues.

This sequence joins TRBV4-3 and TRBJ2-6; 7 nucleotides agree with TRBD1. This CDR3 has 17 amino acids. V lost 1 base and J lost 3; bases outside the gene matches: 6. Germline CDR1 reads LGHNA; CDR2 reads YSLEER. The CDR3 DNA reads as TGCGCCAGCAGCCAAGGGGTAGGGGGCGGTGGGGCCAACGTCCTGACTTTC. Amino acids: CASSQGVGGGGANVLTF.

This chain joins TRBV5-1 and TRBJ1-1, with D possibly matching TRBD1 (5 bases). Per germline, CDR1 SGHRS and CDR2 YFSETQ. Trimming pared 0 bases from V and 5 bases from J, leaving 14 bases between. This CDR3 has 15 residues. CDR3 residues: CASSLVPGEGTEAFF. In DNA, the CDR3 is TGCGCCAGCAGCTTGGTCCCGGGGGAAGGGACTGAAGCTTTCTTT.

The chain links TRBV9 to TRBJ2-7; weak D call: TRBD2 (5 bases). Germline V gene data show CDR1 as SGDLS and CDR2 as YYNGEE. Trimming left V 0 bases short and J 6 bases short, with 16 bases between. The CDR3 sequence is 15 residues long. In DNA form, the CDR3 reads TGTGCCAGCAGCGTAGGGTCGTCCGGAGGTTCCGAGCAGTACTTC. Translation gives CASSVGSSGGSEQYF.

This clone was observed a handful of times. The gene calls are TRBV28 and TRBJ2-5, with TRBD1 matching 10 bases. Germline values: CDR1 MDHEN, CDR2 SYDVKM. The trim removed 4 bases at V and 5 bases at J, leaving 10 bases unmatched. The CDR3 loop spans 16 amino acids. CDR3 bases: TGTGCCAGCAGTTCACAGACAGGGGGCTACCTTGAGACCCAGTACTTC. Its protein product is CASSSQTGGYLETQYF.

Only a few counts were recorded for this clone. V usage is TRBV2 and J usage is TRBJ2-3; D may be TRBD1 (6 bases). The V end lost 7 bases, the J end lost 0 bases, and 11 bases lay between the germline ends. Germline V lookup: CDR1 SNHLY, CDR2 FYNNEI. The CDR3 consists of 14 residues. CDR3 DNA: TGTGCCAGCAAACCAGACAGGAGCACAGATACGCAGTATTTT. This sequence encodes CASKPDRSTDTQYF. The full variable domain, in which reference TRBV2 and TRBJ2-3 provide the parts outside the CDR3, is EPEVTQTPSHQVTQMGQEVILRCVPISNHLYFYWYRQILGQKVEFLVSFYNNEISEKSEIFDDQFSVERPDGSNFTLKIRSTKLEDSAMYFCASKPDRSTDTQYFGPGTRLTVL.

This clone appeared once. The chain combines TRBV29-1 with TRBJ1-4; 10 nucleotides agree with TRBD1. The CDR3 sequence is 14 residues long. Germline loops: CDR1 SQVTM, CDR2 ANQGSEA. V shed 5 bases, J shed 8 bases, and the junction held 8 bases outside the gene matches. CDR3 sequence: CSVTPGGQGEKLFF. The CDR3 DNA follows: TGCAGCGTTACCCCTGGGGGACAGGGGGAAAAACTGTTTTTT. Full variable domain (rest looked up from reference TRBV29-1 and TRBJ1-4): SAVISQKPSRDICQRGTSLTIQCQVDSQVTMMFWYRQQPGQSLTLIATANQGSEATYESGFVIDKFPISRPNLTFSTLTVSNMSPEDSSIYLCSVTPGGQGEKLFFGSGTQLSVL.

This clone was detected only once. The chain carries TRBV5-1 and TRBJ2-5; D possibly corresponds to TRBD2 (6 bases). The CDR3 length is 15 residues. Germline V lookup: CDR1 SGHRS, CDR2 YFSETQ. The ends were cut back, 4 bases at V and 1 base at J, with 14 bases in the middle. The CDR3 loop is CASSTLADFQETQYF. The CDR3 nucleotides are TGCGCCAGCAGCACCTTAGCGGATTTCCAAGAGACCCAGTACTTC.

This clone was seen once. The chain employs TRBV28 and TRBJ2-6; 9 positions match TRBD1. The V gene's germline CDR1 is MDHEN and CDR2 SYDVKM. J lost 1 base, V lost 5 bases, and 6 bases had no gene match. The CDR3 runs 17 residues. CDR3: CASSGGQGPSGANVLTF. The DNA of the CDR3 is TGTGCCAGCAGTGGGGGACAGGGTCCTTCTGGGGCCAACGTCCTGACTTTC.

The rearrangement links TRBV11-3 to TRBJ2-2, with unresolved D. The CDR3 is 15 residues long. Trimming left V 6 bases short and J 6 bases short, with 17 bases between. Germline CDR1 and CDR2: SGHNT and YENEEA. The CDR3 coding sequence is TGTGCCAGCAGTCCTAGTAGGCTGGTCGCCGGGGAGCTGTTTTTT. This codes for CASSPSRLVAGELFF.

Points on this clone: Other DNA sequences of this sample code for an identical CDR3. The chain combines TRBV2 with TRBJ2-3; weak D call: TRBD2 (6 bases). The CDR3 is 14 amino acids. Trimming took off 10 bases at V and 3 bases at J, with 17 bases between the two ends. The germline gives CDR1 SNHLY, CDR2 FYNNEI. DNA of the CDR3: TGTGCCACCACGGAGGGCCTCAGTACAGATACGCAGTATTTT. Translation gives CATTEGLSTDTQYF.

V gene TRBV11-2 combines with J gene TRBJ2-1; D may be TRBD2 (5 bases). Trimming left V 1 base short and J 2 bases short, with 6 bases between. CDR3 length equals 14 residues. Germline-derived CDR1 and CDR2 are SGHAT and FQNNGV. The CDR3 loop is CASSLGLTYNEQFF. In nucleotides, the CDR3 is TGTGCCAGCAGCTTAGGACTAACCTACAATGAGCAGTTCTTC.

V gene TRBV18 combines with J gene TRBJ2-1; tentative D call: TRBD2 (6 bases). V was cut by 1 base and J by 8 bases, with 12 bases left in between. The CDR3 has 14 residues. Germline V CDR1 and CDR2: KGHSH, LQKENI. The CDR3 DNA reads TGTGCCAGCTCACCACTGGAGGGTCGGGATGAGCAGTTCTTC. It yields the protein CASSPLEGRDEQFF.

The chain joins TRBV30 to TRBJ2-7; TRBD2 matches at 8 bases. CDR3 length: 14 residues. With V trimmed by 5 bases and J by 1 base, 7 bases remained unmatched. Per germline, CDR1 GTSNPN and CDR2 SVGIG (reference sequence). CDR3 bases: TGTGCCTGGCTAGACGGGACTAGTTCCTACGAGCAGTACTTC. Translating gives CAWLDGTSSYEQYF.

This chain joins TRBV7-2 and TRBJ1-3; no clear D gene. V lost 4 bases and J 0 bases, leaving 10 bases between the germline ends. This CDR3 comprises 15 residues. CDR1 and CDR2 (germline): SGHTA, FQGNSA. Here the CDR3 DNA reads TGTGCCAGCAGCTCCGAGGGATCCTCTGGAAACACCATATATTTT. It codes for CASSSEGSSGNTIYF.

This clone was counted only a few times. V gene TRBV5-1 combines with J gene TRBJ2-3; D possibly corresponds to TRBD2 (6 bases). This CDR3 comprises 16 residues. Germline V CDR1 and CDR2: SGHRS, YFSETQ. V was cut by 0 bases and J by 0 bases, with 11 bases left in between. CDR3 amino acids: CASSLGVAASTDTQYF. CDR3 nucleotides: TGCGCCAGCAGCTTGGGGGTAGCGGCTAGCACAGATACGCAGTATTTT.

The chain employs TRBV28 and TRBJ2-3; maybe TRBD2 (6 bases). V was cut by 8 bases and J by 6 bases, with 18 bases left in between. This CDR3 region has 14 residues. Germline lookup yields CDR1 MDHEN and CDR2 SYDVKM. The CDR3, as DNA: TGTGCCAGCCCCCCCCGACGGGAGAAGGATACGCAGTATTTT. It translates to CASPPRREKDTQYF.

The rearrangement links TRBV6-5 to TRBJ1-6, with a possible D match to TRBD1 (5 bases). Trimming cost V 6 bases and J 7 bases, with 10 bases left between them. The CDR3 runs 13 residues. Germline assignment: CDR1 MNHEY and CDR2 SVGAGI. The CDR3 protein is CASRKRQNSPLHF. The CDR3 nucleotides read TGTGCCAGCAGAAAAAGACAGAATTCACCCCTCCACTTT.

V gene TRBV7-9 combines with J gene TRBJ2-7; 7 nucleotides match TRBD2. This CDR3 comprises 14 residues. Germline V gene sequence: CDR1 SEHNR, CDR2 FQNEAQ (reference sequence). V was clipped by 5 bases and J by 1 base; unmatched bases: 5. The CDR3 DNA is TGTGCCAGCAGCACGAGCGGGATGTCCTACGAGCAGTACTTC. It specifies CASSTSGMSYEQYF.

This rearrangement joins TRBV9 to TRBJ2-7; 8 nucleotides agree with TRBD2. J gave up 2 bases and V 4 bases, and 5 bases lay outside the gene matches. CDR1 SGDLS and CDR2 YYNGEE come from the germline V gene. The CDR3 spans 14 residues. The CDR3 DNA sequence: TGTGCCAGCAGCACAACTAGCGGTCCCTACGAGCAGTACTTC. Its protein is CASSTTSGPYEQYF.

The chain joins TRBV11-1 to TRBJ1-2; D possibly corresponds to TRBD1 (5 bases). The V and J ends lost 3 bases and 8 bases respectively, with 16 bases between them. The CDR3 has 14 residues. The V gene's germline CDR1 is SGHAT and CDR2 FQDESV (reference sequence). CDR3 sequence: CASSFKPRVWGYTF. The CDR3 DNA reads as TGTGCCAGCAGCTTTAAACCCAGGGTGTGGGGCTACACCTTC.

The chain is built from TRBV19 and TRBJ1-5; D remains ambiguous. Trimming cost V 5 bases and J 2 bases, with 16 bases left between them. Germline assignment: CDR1 LNHDA and CDR2 SQIVND (reference sequence). The CDR3 runs to 16 residues. CDR3 sequence: CASSASAAGGNQPQHF. The CDR3 bases are TGTGCCAGTAGTGCAAGCGCGGCGGGTGGCAATCAGCCCCAGCATTTT.

J is TRBJ2-7 and V is TRBV11-2, with 11 bases lining up with TRBD2. The CDR3 has 17 residues. In germline, CDR1 is SGHAT, CDR2 FQNNGV. The V and J ends lost 1 base and 7 bases, in that order; junction bases with no gene match: 12. The CDR3 DNA sequence: TGTGCCAGCAGCTTAGGTAACCCGGGACTAGCGGCTAGTGAGCAGTACTTC. This sequence encodes CASSLGNPGLAASEQYF.

V is TRBV28 and J is TRBJ2-7; D may be TRBD1 (5 bases). Germline V gives CDR1 MDHEN, CDR2 SYDVKM. This CDR3 contains 12 residues. V gave up 3 bases and J gave up 2 bases, with 5 bases separating them. This CDR3 is CASSLDTYEQYF. The CDR3 DNA reads TGTGCCAGCAGTTTGGACACCTACGAGCAGTACTTC. Complete variable domain (other parts from reference TRBV28 and TRBJ2-7): DVKVTQSSRYLVKRTGEKVFLECVQDMDHENMFWYRQDPGLGLRLIYFSYDVKMKEKGDIPEGYSVSREKKERFSLILESASTNQTSMYLCASSLDTYEQYFGPGTRLTVT.

The chain recombines TRBV6-5 with TRBJ1-5; no reliable D call. The germline gives CDR1 MNHEY, CDR2 SVGAGI. The CDR3 sequence is 15 residues long. Trimming took off 2 bases at V and 1 base at J, with 9 bases between the two ends. The CDR3 sequence: CASSYAGDSNQPQHF. The CDR3 DNA is TGTGCCAGCAGTTACGCAGGCGACAGCAATCAGCCCCAGCATTTT.

The chain recombines TRBV19 with TRBJ2-1; TRBD2 agrees at 13 bases. Germline V lookup: CDR1 LNHDA, CDR2 SQIVND (reference sequence). The CDR3 spans 16 residues. V shed 5 bases, J shed 9 bases, and the junction held 10 bases outside the gene matches. The DNA for the CDR3 is TGTGCCAGTAGTGTACGGACTAGCGGGAGATTAGGTGAGCAGTTCTTC. Encoded protein: CASSVRTSGRLGEQFF.

This chain joins TRBV6-5 and TRBJ2-5; no firm D call. V lost 0 bases to trimming and J lost 1 base, with 6 bases between them. CDR3 length: 14 amino acids. The germline gives CDR1 MNHEY, CDR2 SVGAGI. The CDR3, as DNA: TGTGCCAGCAGTTACTCGAGCGCCCAAGAGACCCAGTACTTC. Its translation is CASSYSSAQETQYF.

The V gene is TRBV27, the J gene TRBJ2-3; the match to TRBD2 covers 8 bases. The CDR3 spans 15 residues. The J segment lost 3 bases and the V segment lost 7 bases, leaving 9 bases of the junction unmatched. Germline CDR1 MNHEY, CDR2 SMNVEV (reference sequence). Here the CDR3 reads CASIKKAGATDTQYF. DNA for the CDR3: TGTGCCAGCATCAAAAAAGCGGGAGCGACAGATACGCAGTATTTT.